This T cell receptor beta chain comes out of a study of blood T cells in healthy people across ages. Study-wide findings and caveats: Among long-lived donors, naive CD4+ cells were more numerous and diversity higher than in aged donors. Investigators treated diversity estimates from one million T cells as underestimates.

Healthy Caucasian individuals from Russia aged 6 to 90 served as donors. For the second PCR, which ran for roughly 6 to 12 cycles, a sample-barcoded 5' primer and a J-beta primer mix were used. From each sample, at least 2.5 million paired-end reads containing CDR3 were obtained. Each CDR3 protein is one row after TCRdb ran MiXCR on the 5' RACE reads. The sample includes over a million distinct CDR3 sequences, roughly 40% of them seen just once. The V gene's germline CDR1 is LGHNA and CDR2 YNFKEQ. With 0 bases removed from V and 2 bases from J, the gap between germline ends came to 9 bases. This CDR3 has 15 residues. A note on this clonotype: Its antigen is unidentified.

The clonotype comes from a woman younger than 35 in good health. The sample was blood. The V call is TRBV4-2, the J call TRBJ2-3; D ambiguous. This CDR3 reads CASSQDGLPTDTQYF. In nucleotides, the CDR3 is TGTGCCAGCAGCCAAGATGGGCTGCCCACAGATACGCAGTATTTT.